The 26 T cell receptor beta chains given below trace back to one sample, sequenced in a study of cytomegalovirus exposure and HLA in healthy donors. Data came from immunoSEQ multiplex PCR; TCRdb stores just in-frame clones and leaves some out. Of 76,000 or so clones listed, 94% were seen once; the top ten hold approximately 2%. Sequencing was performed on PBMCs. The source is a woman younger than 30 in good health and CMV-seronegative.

The CDR3 is CASSQPGQGSYEQYF. The DNA of the CDR3 is TGTGCCAGCAGTCAGCCGGGACAGGGCTCCTACGAGCAGTACTTC. The genes are TRBV6-6 and TRBJ2-7, with 9 bases aligning to TRBD1. J gave up 0 bases and V 5 bases, and 5 bases lay outside the gene matches. Germline V lookup: CDR1 MNHNY, CDR2 SVGAGI (reference sequence). The CDR3 is made up of 15 amino acids.

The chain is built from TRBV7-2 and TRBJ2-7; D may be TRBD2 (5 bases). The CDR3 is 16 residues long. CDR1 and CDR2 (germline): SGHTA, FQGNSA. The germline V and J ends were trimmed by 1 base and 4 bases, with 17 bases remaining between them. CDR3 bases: TGTGCCAGCAGCTTAGGACCGGGGTATGGGTTTTACGAGCAGTACTTC. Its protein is CASSLGPGYGFYEQYF.

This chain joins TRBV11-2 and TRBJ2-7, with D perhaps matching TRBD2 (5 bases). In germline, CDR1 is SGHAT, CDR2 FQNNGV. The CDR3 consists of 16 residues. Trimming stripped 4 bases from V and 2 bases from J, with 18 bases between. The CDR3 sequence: CASSSTDIAITYEQYF. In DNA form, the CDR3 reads TGTGCCAGCAGCTCGACCGACATAGCGATTACCTACGAGCAGTACTTC.

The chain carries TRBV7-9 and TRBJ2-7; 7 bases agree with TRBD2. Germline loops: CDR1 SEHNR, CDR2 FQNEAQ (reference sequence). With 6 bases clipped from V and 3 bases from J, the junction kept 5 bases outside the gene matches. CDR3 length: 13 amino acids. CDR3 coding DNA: TGTGCCAGCAGTCTAGCGGATGGCTACGAGCAGTACTTC. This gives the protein CASSLADGYEQYF.

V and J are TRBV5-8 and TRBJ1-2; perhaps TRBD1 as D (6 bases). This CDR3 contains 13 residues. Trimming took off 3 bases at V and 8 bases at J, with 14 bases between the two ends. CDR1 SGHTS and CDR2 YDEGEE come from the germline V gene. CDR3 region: CASSSGQKGGYTF. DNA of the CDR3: TGTGCCAGCAGCTCCGGACAGAAAGGGGGCTACACCTTC.

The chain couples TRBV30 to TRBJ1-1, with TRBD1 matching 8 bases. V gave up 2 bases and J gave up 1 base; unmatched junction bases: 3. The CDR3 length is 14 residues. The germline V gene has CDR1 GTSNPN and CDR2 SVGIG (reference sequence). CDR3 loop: CAWSFGTGNTEAFF. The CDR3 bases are TGTGCCTGGAGTTTCGGGACAGGGAACACTGAAGCTTTCTTT.

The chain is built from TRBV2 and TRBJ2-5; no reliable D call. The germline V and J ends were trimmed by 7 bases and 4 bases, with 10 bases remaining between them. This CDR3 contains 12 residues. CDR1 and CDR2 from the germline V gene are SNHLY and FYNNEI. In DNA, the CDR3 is TGTGCCAGCACGTACGGAGCAGAGACCCAGTACTTC. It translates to CASTYGAETQYF.

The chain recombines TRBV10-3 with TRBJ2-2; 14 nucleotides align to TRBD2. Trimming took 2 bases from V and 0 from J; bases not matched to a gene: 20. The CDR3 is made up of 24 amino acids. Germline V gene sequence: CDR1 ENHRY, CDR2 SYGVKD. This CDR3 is CAISEAIAGTSGRTSPANTGELFF. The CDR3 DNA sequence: TGTGCCATCAGTGAGGCAATAGCCGGGACTAGCGGGAGAACGTCCCCCGCGAACACCGGGGAGCTGTTTTTT.

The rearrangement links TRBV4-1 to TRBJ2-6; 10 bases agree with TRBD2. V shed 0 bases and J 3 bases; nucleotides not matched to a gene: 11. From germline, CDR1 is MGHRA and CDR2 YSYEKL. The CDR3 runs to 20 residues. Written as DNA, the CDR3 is TGCGCCAGCAGCCAAGATTTCATCTTGCTAGCGGGAGTTGGGGCCAACGTCCTGACTTTC. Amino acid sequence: CASSQDFILLAGVGANVLTF.

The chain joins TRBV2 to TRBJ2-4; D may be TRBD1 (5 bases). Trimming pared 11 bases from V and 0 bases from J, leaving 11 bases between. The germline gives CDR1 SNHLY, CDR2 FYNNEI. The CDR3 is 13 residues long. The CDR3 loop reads CAGQGLAKNIQYF. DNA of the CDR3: TGTGCCGGCCAGGGTTTAGCCAAAAACATTCAGTACTTC.

The CDR3 spells CASSPGTSGKTQYF. CDR3 in DNA: TGCGCCAGCAGCCCCGGGACTAGTGGGAAGACCCAGTACTTC. The gene calls are TRBV5-1 and TRBJ2-5, with 8 bases that match TRBD2. With 4 bases clipped from V and 6 bases from J, the junction kept 8 bases outside the gene matches. This CDR3 spans 14 amino acids. In germline, CDR1 is SGHRS, CDR2 YFSETQ.

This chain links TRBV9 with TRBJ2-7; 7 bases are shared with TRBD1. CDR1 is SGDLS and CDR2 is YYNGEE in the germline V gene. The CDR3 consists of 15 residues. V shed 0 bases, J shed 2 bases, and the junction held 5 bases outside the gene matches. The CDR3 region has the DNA TGTGCCAGCAGCGTAGATAGGGACAGAACCTACGAGCAGTACTTC. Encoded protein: CASSVDRDRTYEQYF.

Here the CDR3 reads CASSGPGQQAFF. In nucleotides, the CDR3 is TGTGCCAGCAGTGGCCCAGGACAGCAAGCTTTCTTT. The chain uses TRBV25-1 and TRBJ1-1; D perhaps matches TRBD1 (6 bases). Germline CDR1 and CDR2: MGHDK and SYGVNS. V dropped 4 bases and J dropped 9 bases, with 12 bases sitting between them. This CDR3 has 12 amino acids.

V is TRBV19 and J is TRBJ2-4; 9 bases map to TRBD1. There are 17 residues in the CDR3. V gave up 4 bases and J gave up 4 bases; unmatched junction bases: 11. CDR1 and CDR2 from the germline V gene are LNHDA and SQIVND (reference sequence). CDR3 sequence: CASSRGQGGTAKNIQYF. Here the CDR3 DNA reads TGTGCCAGTAGTAGGGGACAGGGTGGGACTGCAAAAAACATTCAGTACTTC.

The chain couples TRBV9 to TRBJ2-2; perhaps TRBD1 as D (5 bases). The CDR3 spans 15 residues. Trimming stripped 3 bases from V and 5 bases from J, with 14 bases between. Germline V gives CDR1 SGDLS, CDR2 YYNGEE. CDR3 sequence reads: CASSGRNPGTGELFF. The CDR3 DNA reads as TGTGCCAGCAGCGGCAGAAACCCAGGGACCGGGGAGCTGTTTTTT.

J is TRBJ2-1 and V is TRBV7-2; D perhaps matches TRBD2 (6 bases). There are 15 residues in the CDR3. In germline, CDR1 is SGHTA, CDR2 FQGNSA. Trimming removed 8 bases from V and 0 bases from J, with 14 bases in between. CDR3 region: CASGTGGSSYNEQFF. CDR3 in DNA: TGTGCCAGCGGGACCGGGGGTAGCTCCTACAATGAGCAGTTCTTC.

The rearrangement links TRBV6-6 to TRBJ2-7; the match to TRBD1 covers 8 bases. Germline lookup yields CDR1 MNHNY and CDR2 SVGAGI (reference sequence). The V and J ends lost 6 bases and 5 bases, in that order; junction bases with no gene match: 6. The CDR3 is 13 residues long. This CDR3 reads CASSLGQGNEQYF. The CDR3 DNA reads TGTGCCAGCAGCCTCGGACAGGGCAACGAGCAGTACTTC.

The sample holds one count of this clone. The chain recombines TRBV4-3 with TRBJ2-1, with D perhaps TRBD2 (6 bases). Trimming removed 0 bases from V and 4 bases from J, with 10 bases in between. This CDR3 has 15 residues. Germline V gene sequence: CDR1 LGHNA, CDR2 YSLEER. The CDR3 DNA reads TGCGCCAGCAGCCAAGATCAGGCGGGATACAATGAGCAGTTCTTC. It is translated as CASSQDQAGYNEQFF.

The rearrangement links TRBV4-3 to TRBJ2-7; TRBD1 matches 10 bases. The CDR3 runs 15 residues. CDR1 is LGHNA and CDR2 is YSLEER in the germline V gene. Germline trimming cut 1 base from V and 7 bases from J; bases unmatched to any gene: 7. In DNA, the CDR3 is TGCGCCAGCAGCCAAGCTCCGACAGGGGGCGCGGAGCAGTACTTC. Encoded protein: CASSQAPTGGAEQYF.

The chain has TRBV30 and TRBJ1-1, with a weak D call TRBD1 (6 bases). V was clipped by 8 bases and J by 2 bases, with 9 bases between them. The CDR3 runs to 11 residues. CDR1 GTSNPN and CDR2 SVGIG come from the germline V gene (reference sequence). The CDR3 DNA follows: TGTGCCGCAGGGGAAAACACTGAAGCTTTCTTT. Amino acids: CAAGENTEAFF.

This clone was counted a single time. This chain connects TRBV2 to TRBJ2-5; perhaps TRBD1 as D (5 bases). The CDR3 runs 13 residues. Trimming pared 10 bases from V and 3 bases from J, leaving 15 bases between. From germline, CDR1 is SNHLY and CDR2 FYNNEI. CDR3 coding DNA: TGTGCCACCTATAGATCCAGGGAAGAGACCCAGTACTTC. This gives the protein CATYRSREETQYF.

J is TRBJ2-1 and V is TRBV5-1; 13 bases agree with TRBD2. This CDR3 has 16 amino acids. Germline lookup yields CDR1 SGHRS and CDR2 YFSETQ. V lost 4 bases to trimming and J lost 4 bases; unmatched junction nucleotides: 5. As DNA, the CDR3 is TGCGCCAGCAGCATCGGGACTAGCGGGGAGTACAATGAGCAGTTCTTC. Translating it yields CASSIGTSGEYNEQFF.

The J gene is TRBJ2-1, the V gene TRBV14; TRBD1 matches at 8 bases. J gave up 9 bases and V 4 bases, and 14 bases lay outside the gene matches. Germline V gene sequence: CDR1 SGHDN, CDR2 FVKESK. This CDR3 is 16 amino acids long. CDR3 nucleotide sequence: TGTGCCAGCAGCCCATTGTTGGACAGGGCCGGCAGTGAGCAGTTCTTC. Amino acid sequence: CASSPLLDRAGSEQFF.

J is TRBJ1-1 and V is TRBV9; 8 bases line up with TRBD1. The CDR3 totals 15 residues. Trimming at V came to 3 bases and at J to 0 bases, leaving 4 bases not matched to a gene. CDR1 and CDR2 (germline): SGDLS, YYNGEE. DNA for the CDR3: TGTGCCAGCAGCGCCGGGACAGGAATGAACACTGAAGCTTTCTTT. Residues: CASSAGTGMNTEAFF.

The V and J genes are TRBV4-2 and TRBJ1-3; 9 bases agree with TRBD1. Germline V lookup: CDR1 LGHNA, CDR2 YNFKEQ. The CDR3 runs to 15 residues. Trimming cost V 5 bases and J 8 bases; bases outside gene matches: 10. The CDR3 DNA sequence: TGTGCCAGCAGCTTCCGGGACAGGGTTGAGGACACCATATATTTT. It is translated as CASSFRDRVEDTIYF.

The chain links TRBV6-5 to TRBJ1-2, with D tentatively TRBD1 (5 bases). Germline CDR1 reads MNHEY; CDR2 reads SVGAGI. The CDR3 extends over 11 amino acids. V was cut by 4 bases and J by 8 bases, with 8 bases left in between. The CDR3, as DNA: TGTGCCAGCAGTTCCACAGGCGGCTACACCTTC. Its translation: CASSSTGGYTF.